Listed below are T cell receptor beta chains from one sample, sequenced in a study of cytomegalovirus exposure and HLA in healthy donors. The data were produced by immunoSEQ multiplex PCR, yet TCRdb's version contains in-frame clones alone and is incomplete. This table holds roughly 150,000 clones, 82% found once. Source material: PBMCs. These TCRs come from a girl aged 10 to 17 in good health and CMV-seropositive. CDR3s include the opening cysteine and the closing phenylalanine or tryptophan. D genes are given only for firm matches. Not all rows give a size; the values are once, few, many and, for expanded clones, a class.

D gene | J gene | clone size | V gene | CDR3 length | CDR3 DNA | CDR3 protein
- | TRBJ2-7 | - | TRBV5-6 | 12 | TGTGCCAGCAGCTTGCGGGGAACCGAGCAGTACTTC | CASSLRGTEQYF
TRBD1 | TRBJ2-7 | - | TRBV7-7 | 13 | TGTGCTAGCAGTGCACAGGGGGCTAGCGAGCAGTACTTC | CASSAQGASEQYF
- | TRBJ1-1 | - | TRBV4-3 | 15 | TGCGCCAGCAGCCAAGATCCGGGGGGTGACACTGAAGCTTTCTTT | CASSQDPGGDTEAFF
TRBD2 | TRBJ2-1 | - | TRBV9 | 18 | TGTGCCAGCAGCCCCCGGGGACTAGCGGGAGGTCCCTACAATGAGCAGTTCTTC | CASSPRGLAGGPYNEQFF
- | TRBJ2-7 | - | TRBV10-2 | 12 | TGCGCCAGCAGTGTAGCCTCCTACGAGCAGTACTTC | CASSVASYEQYF
- | TRBJ2-3 | once | TRBV6-5 | 13 | TGTGCCAGCAGTCGGCAGGGCACAGATACGCAGTATTTT | CASSRQGTDTQYF
- | TRBJ2-2 | - | TRBV27 | 14 | TGTGCCAGCAGTTTAGGGGCTCTCACCGGGGAGCTGTTTTTT | CASSLGALTGELFF
TRBD2 | TRBJ2-7 | - | TRBV5-1 | 15 | TGCGCCAGCAGCTCGGGACTAGCGGACCCCTACGAGCAGTACTTC | CASSSGLADPYEQYF
- | TRBJ2-1 | - | TRBV10-3 | 13 | TGTGCCATCAGTGAACAGTCCTACAATGAGCAGTTCTTC | CAISEQSYNEQFF
- | TRBJ2-1 | - | TRBV28 | 14 | TGTGCCAGCAGTTTTTCAGGGTGGGACAATGAGCAGTTCTTC | CASSFSGWDNEQFF
- | TRBJ1-4 | once | TRBV10-3 | 16 | TGTGCCATCAGTGAGGAGGCTCGGACTCTGAATGAAAAACTGTTTTTT | CAISEEARTLNEKLFF
TRBD2 | TRBJ2-5 | - | TRBV5-1 | 15 | TGCGCCAGCAGCTTGGGAACTAGCGGGAGGGAGACCCAGTACTTC | CASSLGTSGRETQYF
- | TRBJ1-5 | once | TRBV4-1 | 14 | TGCGCCAGCAGCCAAGGGGACATGTATCAGCCCCAGCATTTT | CASSQGDMYQPQHF
- | TRBJ2-2 | - | TRBV7-7 | 14 | TGTGCTAGCAGCGGAGGGGAATTGGCCGGGGAGCTGTTTTTT | CASSGGELAGELFF
- | TRBJ2-2 | - | TRBV28 | 13 | TGTGCCAGCTGTGGGCAGGGCGCCGGGGAGCTGTTTTTT | CASCGQGAGELFF
- | TRBJ2-4 | - | TRBV7-2 | 16 | TGTGCCAGCAGCTTAGCGGCACATTCAGCCAAAAACATTCAGTACTTC | CASSLAAHSAKNIQYF
- | TRBJ2-7 | - | TRBV6-5 | 12 | TGTGCCAGCAGTTTAGGGGGGGGTGAGCAGTACTTC | CASSLGGGEQYF
- | TRBJ2-1 | - | TRBV6-1 | 15 | TGTGCCAGCAGTGAAAAGCGGATCCATTACAATGAGCAGTTCTTC | CASSEKRIHYNEQFF
TRBD2 | TRBJ2-4 | - | TRBV7-9 | 16 | TGTGCCAGCAGCTACGGGACTAGCGGTGGGGAAAACATTCAGTACTTC | CASSYGTSGGENIQYF
- | TRBJ1-4 | - | TRBV28 | 16 | TGTGCCAGCAGTTCTTTTTACGACAGCACCCATGAAAAACTGTTTTTT | CASSSFYDSTHEKLFF
TRBD2 | TRBJ2-3 | - | TRBV7-9 | 15 | TGTGCCAGCAGCCCCCTACGGGGGGGGGTAGATACGCAGTATTTT | CASSPLRGGVDTQYF
- | TRBJ2-4 | - | TRBV6-5 | 14 | TGTGCCAGCAGTTACTCCGAGGGCGTAAACATTCAGTACTTC | CASSYSEGVNIQYF
- | TRBJ1-1 | - | TRBV28 | 13 | TGTGCCAGCATAACCGCAGTGAACACTGAAGCTTTCTTT | CASITAVNTEAFF
TRBD2 | TRBJ2-1 | few | TRBV6-5 | 15 | TGTGCCAGCAGCCCCCGGGCGGGGGGGTTCAATGAGCAGTTCTTC | CASSPRAGGFNEQFF
- | TRBJ2-7 | - | TRBV11-2 | 14 | TGTGCCAGCAGCTTGCTAGGGGCTCCTTGGGAGCAGTACTTC | CASSLLGAPWEQYF
TRBD2 | TRBJ2-1 | - | TRBV6-1 | 15 | TGTGCCAGCAGTGGACTAGCGGGAGTCTACAATGAGCAGTTCTTC | CASSGLAGVYNEQFF
- | TRBJ1-3 | - | TRBV11-3 | 19 | TGTGCCAGCAGCTCCTCTAGGGGGAACATCTCGCGATCTGGAAACACCATATATTTT | CASSSSRGNISRSGNTIYF
- | TRBJ1-5 | - | TRBV11-2 | 16 | TGTGCCAGCAGCTTACGCGGGGATGGGGGCAATCAGCCCCAGCATTTT | CASSLRGDGGNQPQHF
- | TRBJ2-5 | once | TRBV7-3 | 13 | TGTGCCAGCAGCTCTACCTTCCAAGAGACCCAGTACTTC | CASSSTFQETQYF
- | TRBJ1-2 | - | TRBV28 | 14 | TGTGCCAGCAGTCCGTACCGGGACACCAAAGGCTACACCTTC | CASSPYRDTKGYTF
TRBD1 | TRBJ2-5 | - | TRBV11-3 | 16 | TGTGCCAGCAGCTTAGGGGTAGGGGGCGCCTCCGAGACCCAGTACTTC | CASSLGVGGASETQYF
- | TRBJ2-7 | - | TRBV9 | 15 | TGTGCCAGCAGCGTAGGCGGGACCCAACCCTACGAGCAGTACTTC | CASSVGGTQPYEQYF
TRBD2 | TRBJ2-2 | - | TRBV7-2 | 16 | TGTGCCAGCAGCCCCCGGCTAGCGGGAGTGGCCGGGGAGCTGTTTTTT | CASSPRLAGVAGELFF
TRBD2 | TRBJ2-3 | - | TRBV28 | 17 | TGTGCCAGCAGTTTGGGTAGACTAGCGGGGGGTACAGATACGCAGTATTTT | CASSLGRLAGGTDTQYF
TRBD1 | TRBJ2-7 | - | TRBV27 | 19 | TGTGCCAGCAGTTCCATGATCGAGCTCCGGGACAGGGACTTATACGAGCAGTACTTC | CASSSMIELRDRDLYEQYF
- | TRBJ1-1 | - | TRBV28 | 12 | TGTGCTTCAGGGGCCCGGTACACTGAAGCTTTCTTT | CASGARYTEAFF
- | TRBJ2-7 | - | TRBV4-2 | 14 | TGTGCCAGCAGCCAACAGACAGCTTCCTACGAGCAGTACTTC | CASSQQTASYEQYF
- | TRBJ1-3 | few | TRBV10-3 | 16 | TGTGCCATCAGTGACTTTGGACAGTGGACTGGAAACACCATATATTTT | CAISDFGQWTGNTIYF
- | TRBJ1-1 | - | TRBV27 | 14 | TGTGCCAGCAGTTTAACAGTGTATGACACTGAAGCTTTCTTT | CASSLTVYDTEAFF
TRBD1 | TRBJ1-2 | - | TRBV7-9 | 15 | TGTGCCAGCAGCTTAGGGGGACAGGGGGCCTATGGCTACACCTTC | CASSLGGQGAYGYTF
- | TRBJ2-3 | - | TRBV7-6 | 17 | TGTGCCAGCAGCCCGGAACGACACCTCTTGAGCACAGATACGCAGTATTTT | CASSPERHLLSTDTQYF
- | TRBJ2-7 | - | TRBV7-9 | 13 | TGTGCCAGCGTCAGGCTTGCGCCCTACGAGCAGTACTTC | CASVRLAPYEQYF
TRBD2 | TRBJ2-1 | - | TRBV4-1 | 16 | TGCGCCAGCAGACCCGCCGGGACTAGCGCATACAATGAGCAGTTCTTC | CASRPAGTSAYNEQFF
TRBD1 | TRBJ1-2 | few | TRBV2 | 14 | TGTGCCAGCAGTGATCAGGGGGCAGACTATGGCTACACCTTC | CASSDQGADYGYTF